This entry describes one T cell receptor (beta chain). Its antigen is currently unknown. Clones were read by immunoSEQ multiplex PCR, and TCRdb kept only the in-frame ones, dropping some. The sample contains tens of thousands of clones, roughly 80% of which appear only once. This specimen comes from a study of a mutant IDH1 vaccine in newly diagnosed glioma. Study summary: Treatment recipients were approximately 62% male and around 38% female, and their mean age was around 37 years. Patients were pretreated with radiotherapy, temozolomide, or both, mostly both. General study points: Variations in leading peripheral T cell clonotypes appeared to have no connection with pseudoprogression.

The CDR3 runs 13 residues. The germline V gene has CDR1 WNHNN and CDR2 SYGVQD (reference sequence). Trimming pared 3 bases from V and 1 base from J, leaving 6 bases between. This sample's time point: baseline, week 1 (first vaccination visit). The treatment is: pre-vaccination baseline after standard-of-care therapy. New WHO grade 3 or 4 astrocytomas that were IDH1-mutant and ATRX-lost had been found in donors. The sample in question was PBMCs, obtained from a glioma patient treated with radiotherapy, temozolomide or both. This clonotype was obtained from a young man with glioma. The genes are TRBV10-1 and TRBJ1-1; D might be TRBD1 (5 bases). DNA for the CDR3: TGCGCCAGCAGTGATCAGGGGAACACTGAAGCTTTCTTT. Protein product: CASSDQGNTEAFF.